This entry concerns a single TCR beta chain. Naive CD4+ cells were CD45RA-selected; the remaining cells were memory. V gave up 3 bases and J gave up 1 base, with 16 bases separating them. Germline assignment: CDR1 GTSNPN and CDR2 SVGIG (reference sequence). This CDR3 region has 15 residues. Authors' processing steps: ImmunoSEQ supplied junction-only sequences lacking quality scores, so filtering was different. Method: immunoSEQ multiplex PCR; TCRdb's copy keeps in-frame clones and lacks some. V and J calls and clone size are given by that table; D and trimming were obtained from the DNA. Among about 1 million clones listed, roughly 70% were seen once. The data stem from a study of shared clonotypes between healthy human individuals.

The receptor comes from a man between 18 and 29 years old in good health. Sequenced sample: memory CD4+ T cells sorted from blood. Noted subset: CD45RA-negative fraction. The chain joins TRBV30 to TRBJ2-7, with a weak D call TRBD2 (6 bases). This chain's CDR3 is CAWRVPGGRSYEQYF. The CDR3 DNA reads as TGTGCCTGGAGGGTCCCGGGTGGGAGGTCCTACGAGCAGTACTTC.